A single sample gave rise to the 20 T cell receptor beta chains below, sequenced in a study of coeliac disease. Profiled with immunoSEQ multiplex PCR; TCRdb holds only in-frame clones, not every one. The sample lists under 3,500 clones, around two thirds seen once, with about a sixth in the top ten. Material for sequencing was intraepithelial lymphocytes from the gut. These receptors were collected from a man between 18 and 35 years old with celiac disease on a gluten-free diet.

This chain links TRBV19 with TRBJ1-2; D possibly corresponds to TRBD1 (5 bases). CDR1 is LNHDA, CDR2 SQIVND, per germline (reference sequence). V was clipped by 3 bases and J by 5 bases, with 7 bases between them. The CDR3 contains 12 residues. CDR3 bases: TGTGCCAGTAGTATTTACAGGTATGGCTACACCTTC. This encodes CASSIYRYGYTF.

This sequence joins TRBV30 and TRBJ1-1; 7 positions match TRBD1. Germline CDR1 and CDR2: GTSNPN and SVGIG (reference sequence). This CDR3 spans 13 amino acids. The V gene end was trimmed by 4 bases and the J gene end by 0 bases; junction bases not matched to a gene: 2. CDR3 DNA sequence: TGTGCCTGGACGGGACAGATGAACACTGAAGCTTTCTTT. This gives the protein CAWTGQMNTEAFF.

This clone is labeled as large (0.1 to 1%). The chain joins TRBV5-4 to TRBJ2-7, with 8 bases identical to TRBD1. V gave up 4 bases and J gave up 4 bases; unmatched junction bases: 4. In germline, CDR1 is SGHNT, CDR2 YYREEE (reference sequence). The CDR3 runs to 13 residues. The CDR3 DNA reads TGTGCCAGCAGCGTGGACAGGGCTTACGAGCAGTACTTC. Amino acid sequence: CASSVDRAYEQYF.

This chain connects TRBV9 to TRBJ1-6; TRBD1 matches at 7 bases. With 0 bases clipped from V and 9 bases from J, the junction kept 6 bases outside the gene matches. The V gene's germline CDR1 is SGDLS and CDR2 YYNGEE. CDR3 length: 15 residues. The CDR3 here is CASSVADRESSPLHF. CDR3 in DNA: TGTGCCAGCAGCGTAGCCGACAGGGAGAGTTCACCCCTCCACTTT.

The table lists this clone with a count of one. The genes are TRBV6-1 and TRBJ1-5; 8 bases fit TRBD1. V was clipped by 0 bases and J by 6 bases; unmatched bases: 7. The germline V gene has CDR1 MNHNS and CDR2 SASEGT. This CDR3 is 16 amino acids long. CDR3 sequence: CASSEAGQGAGQPQHF. CDR3 nucleotides: TGTGCCAGCAGTGAAGCGGGGCAGGGGGCAGGTCAGCCCCAGCATTTT.

This chain joins TRBV9 and TRBJ2-3; D gene ambiguous. The CDR3 sequence is 13 residues long. Germline V gene data show CDR1 as SGDLS and CDR2 as YYNGEE. The V end lost 0 bases, the J end lost 3 bases, and 5 bases lay between the germline ends. DNA of the CDR3: TGTGCCAGCAGCGTAGACTGGACAGATACGCAGTATTTT. Protein sequence: CASSVDWTDTQYF.

The gene calls are TRBV20-1 and TRBJ1-2, with D perhaps matching TRBD1 (6 bases). Trimming took off 6 bases at V and 2 bases at J, with 7 bases between the two ends. This CDR3 has 11 amino acids. CDR1 DFQATT and CDR2 SNEGSKA come from the germline V gene (reference sequence). CDR3 loop: CSAGQNYGYTF. In nucleotides, the CDR3 is TGCAGTGCGGGACAAAACTATGGCTACACCTTC.

V and J are TRBV4-3 and TRBJ2-2, with no clear D. Trimming left V 0 bases short and J 6 bases short, with 17 bases between. This CDR3 has 17 amino acids. The germline V gene has CDR1 LGHNA and CDR2 YSLEER. In nucleotides, the CDR3 is TGCGCCAGCAGCCAAGAACCGGAGTCCGGTGTCGCCGGGGAGCTGTTTTTT. Translating it yields CASSQEPESGVAGELFF.

The chain carries TRBV7-2 and TRBJ1-3, with D hard to call. This CDR3 contains 14 residues. Germline V gives CDR1 SGHTA, CDR2 FQGNSA. V was pared by 4 bases and J by 6 bases, with 13 bases between. The CDR3 spells CASSSTGFLNTIYF. Here the CDR3 DNA reads TGTGCCAGCAGCTCGACGGGTTTCTTAAACACCATATATTTT.

The chain joins TRBV4-2 to TRBJ2-7; D may be TRBD2 (6 bases). The germline CDR1 and CDR2 sequences are LGHNA and YNFKEQ. The V and J ends lost 0 bases and 7 bases respectively, with 7 bases between them. This CDR3 comprises 12 residues. The DNA for the CDR3 is TGTGCCAGCAGCCAAGAGGGGGGAGAGCAGTACTTC. It is translated as CASSQEGGEQYF.

The V gene is TRBV11-2, the J gene TRBJ2-1, with 11 bases identical to TRBD2. V lost 5 bases, J lost 4 bases, and 13 bases stayed unmatched. Germline lookup yields CDR1 SGHAT and CDR2 FQNNGV. The length of the CDR3 is 18 residues. The CDR3 is CASSQIAGGPRLYNEQFF. CDR3 in DNA: TGTGCCAGCAGCCAAATAGCGGGGGGGCCCCGGCTTTACAATGAGCAGTTCTTC.

As DNA, the CDR3 is TGTGCCTTACGGAGGGATGGTATCTATGGCTACACCTTC. It translates to CALRRDGIYGYTF. V usage is TRBV30 and J usage is TRBJ1-2; D is ambiguous. Germline CDR1 reads GTSNPN; CDR2 reads SVGIG (reference sequence). There are 13 residues in the CDR3. V was cut by 7 bases and J by 4 bases, with 16 bases left in between.

V is TRBV5-1 and J is TRBJ2-1; 9 nucleotides agree with TRBD2. The V segment lost 0 bases and the J segment 10 bases; nucleotides outside the gene matches: 8. This CDR3 comprises 15 residues. CDR1 SGHRS and CDR2 YFSETQ come from the germline V gene. CDR3 sequence (DNA): TGCGCCAGCAGCTTGGCCCTAGCGGGGCCCCAAGAGCAGTTCTTC. This codes for CASSLALAGPQEQFF.

The chain combines TRBV4-1 with TRBJ2-7, with a weak D call TRBD2 (6 bases). V dropped 0 bases and J dropped 7 bases, with 13 bases sitting between them. CDR1 and CDR2 (germline): MGHRA, YSYEKL. The CDR3 spans 14 residues. The CDR3: CASSQEGGDGEQYF. Here the CDR3 DNA reads TGCGCCAGCAGCCAAGAAGGAGGGGATGGAGAGCAGTACTTC.

This clone is medium-sized in the sample. The rearrangement links TRBV5-4 to TRBJ2-1, with a tentative D call TRBD2 (7 bases). Trimming took 2 bases from V and 6 from J, leaving 18 bases between them. CDR3 size: 16 residues. CDR1 is SGHNT, CDR2 YYREEE, per germline (reference sequence). DNA of the CDR3: TGTGCCAGCAGCTTCCCCGGGGGGCATAGTGTCAATGAGCAGTTCTTC. Translating it yields CASSFPGGHSVNEQFF. The variable domain in full, completed from reference TRBV5-4 and TRBJ2-1, reads ETGVTQSPTHLIKTRGQQVTLRCSSQSGHNTVSWYQQALGQGPQFIFQYYREEENGRGNFPPRFSGLQFPNYSSELNVNALELDDSALYLCASSFPGGHSVNEQFFGPGTRLTVL.

The rearrangement uses TRBV27 and TRBJ2-2; D unclear. CDR1 is MNHEY and CDR2 is SMNVEV in the germline V gene (reference sequence). V lost 0 bases to trimming and J lost 5 bases, with 4 bases between them. This CDR3 contains 13 residues. CDR3: CASSLSLTGELFF. In DNA, the CDR3 is TGTGCCAGCAGTTTATCGTTAACCGGGGAGCTGTTTTTT.

V gene TRBV9 combines with J gene TRBJ2-1; TRBD1 agrees at 9 bases. CDR1 is SGDLS and CDR2 is YYNGEE in the germline V gene. Trimming took 7 bases from V and 6 from J; bases not matched to a gene: 8. This CDR3 comprises 14 residues. The CDR3, as DNA: TGTGCCAGCTCCCCGGGACAGGGTATCAATGAGCAGTTCTTC. It specifies CASSPGQGINEQFF.

In this sample, this clone is large. This chain joins TRBV27 and TRBJ2-1; TRBD2 might be the D (7 bases). Looked up from germline, CDR1 is MNHEY and CDR2 is SMNVEV (reference sequence). The CDR3 is made up of 14 amino acids. The V gene lost 6 bases and the J gene lost 6 bases, with 15 bases spanning the gap. The CDR3 protein is CASRQQGGINEQFF. The CDR3 DNA sequence: TGTGCCAGCAGGCAACAGGGAGGGATCAATGAGCAGTTCTTC.

V is TRBV9 and J is TRBJ1-4; a weak D match, TRBD1 (6 bases). The CDR3 has 15 residues. V lost 0 bases to trimming and J lost 11 bases, with 17 bases between them. Germline lookup yields CDR1 SGDLS and CDR2 YYNGEE. Here the CDR3 DNA reads TGTGCCAGCAGCGTAGGTTTCGGTGGTGGGGGCAAACTGTTTTTT. Translated, it gives CASSVGFGGGGKLFF.

The chain is built from TRBV5-1 and TRBJ2-7, with D possibly matching TRBD1 (6 bases). V lost 5 bases and J lost 2, with 17 bases in between. The CDR3 runs to 15 residues. Germline lookup yields CDR1 SGHRS and CDR2 YFSETQ. This CDR3 is CASSYSQGRPYEQYF. The CDR3 DNA is TGCGCCAGCAGTTATTCACAGGGACGACCCTACGAGCAGTACTTC.